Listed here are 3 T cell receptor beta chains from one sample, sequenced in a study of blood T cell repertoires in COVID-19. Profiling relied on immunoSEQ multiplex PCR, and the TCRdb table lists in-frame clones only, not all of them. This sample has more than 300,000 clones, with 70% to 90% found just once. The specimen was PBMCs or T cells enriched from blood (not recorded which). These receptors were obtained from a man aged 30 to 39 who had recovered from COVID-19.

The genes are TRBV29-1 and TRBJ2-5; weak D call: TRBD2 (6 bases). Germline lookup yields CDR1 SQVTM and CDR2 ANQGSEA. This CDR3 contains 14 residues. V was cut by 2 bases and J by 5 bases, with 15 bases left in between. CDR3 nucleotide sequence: TGCAGCGTTGAAAGGGACTGGGCCTTTGAGACCCAGTACTTC. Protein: CSVERDWAFETQYF.

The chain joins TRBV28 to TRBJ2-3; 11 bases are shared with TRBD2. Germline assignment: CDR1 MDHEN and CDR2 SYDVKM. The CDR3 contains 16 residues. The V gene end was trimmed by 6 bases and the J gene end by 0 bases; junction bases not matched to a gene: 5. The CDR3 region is CASSLGLAGSTDTQYF. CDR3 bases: TGTGCCAGCAGCTTAGGACTAGCGGGTAGCACAGATACGCAGTATTTT.

DNA for the CDR3: TGCGCCAGCAGCTTGGCCGGGGCTGGGGCCAACGTCCTGACTTTC. Translated, it gives CASSLAGAGANVLTF. The V gene is TRBV5-1, the J gene TRBJ2-6; possibly TRBD2 for D (5 bases). The V gene's germline CDR1 is SGHRS and CDR2 YFSETQ. The CDR3 consists of 15 residues. Trimming removed 0 bases from V and 2 bases from J, with 6 bases in between. The variable domain in full, completed from reference TRBV5-1 and TRBJ2-6, reads KAGVTQTPRYLIKTRGQQVTLSCSPISGHRSVSWYQQTPGQGLQFLFEYFSETQRNKGNFPGRFSGRQFSNSRSEMNVSTLELGDSALYLCASSLAGAGANVLTFGAGSRLTVL.